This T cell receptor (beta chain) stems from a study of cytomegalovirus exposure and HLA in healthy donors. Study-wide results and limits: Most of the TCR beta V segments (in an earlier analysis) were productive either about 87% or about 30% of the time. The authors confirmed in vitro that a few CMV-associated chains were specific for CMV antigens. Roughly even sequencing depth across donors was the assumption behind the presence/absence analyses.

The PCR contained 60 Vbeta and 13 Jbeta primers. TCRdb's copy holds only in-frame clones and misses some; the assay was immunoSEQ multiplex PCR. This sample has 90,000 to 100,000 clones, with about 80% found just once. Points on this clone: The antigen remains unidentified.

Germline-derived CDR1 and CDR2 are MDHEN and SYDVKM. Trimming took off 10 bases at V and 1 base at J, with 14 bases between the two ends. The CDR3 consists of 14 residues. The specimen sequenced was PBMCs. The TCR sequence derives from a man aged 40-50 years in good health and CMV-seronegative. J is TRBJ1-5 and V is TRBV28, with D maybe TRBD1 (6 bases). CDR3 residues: CATRMRGSNQPQHF. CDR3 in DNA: TGTGCCACCCGAATGAGGGGGAGCAATCAGCCCCAGCATTTT.